These 26 T cell receptor beta chains were sequenced from one sample in a study of read filtering for tumor transcriptome and immune sequencing. This library used roughly 0.4 ug RNA and molecular barcoded adaptors spanning alpha/delta and beta/gamma chains. TCRdb reprocessed the reads with MiXCR, giving one entry per CDR3 protein. The sample lists around 130,000 distinct CDR3 sequences; approximately 12% were seen once. The source material was a population of CD138-negative cells sorted from bone marrow. The receptors were sampled from a donor over 35 with multiple myeloma.

At least ten counts were recorded for this clonotype. The chain joins TRBV6-2 or TRBV6-3 to TRBJ2-1; D may be TRBD2 (5 bases). The V end lost 11 bases, the J end lost 3 bases, and 8 bases lay between the germline ends. Germline V gives CDR1 MNHEY, CDR2 SVGEGT. This CDR3 is built from 11 residues. The CDR3 nucleotides are TGTGCCGTCCGGGACTACAATGAGCAGTTCTTC. Its translation: CAVRDYNEQFF.

This clonotype was counted many times. The chain employs TRBV20-1 and TRBJ2-1; 7 nucleotides match TRBD2. From germline, CDR1 is DFQATT and CDR2 SNEGSKA (reference sequence). Trimming cost V 6 bases and J 3 bases; bases outside gene matches: 8. The CDR3 consists of 14 residues. The CDR3 loop reads CSARRPSGYNEQFF. The CDR3 nucleotides read TGCAGTGCAAGGAGACCTAGCGGCTACAATGAGCAGTTCTTC.

As for this clonotype: With a much larger clone just one base away, this may be a read error. The chain uses TRBV20-1 and TRBJ2-7; D perhaps matches TRBD2 (6 bases). CDR1 DFQATT and CDR2 SNEGSKA come from the germline V gene (reference sequence). CDR3 size: 13 residues. The CDR3 sequence is CSARRDLAYGQYF. The CDR3 DNA reads TGCAGTGCAAGGCGGGATTTGGCCTACGGGCAGTACTTC.

This clonotype was seen at least ten times. The V and J genes are TRBV7-3 and TRBJ2-2; D unclear. Germline CDR1 is SGHTA and CDR2 is FQGTGA. Trimming took 1 base from V and 8 from J, leaving 8 bases between them. CDR3 length: 13 residues. The CDR3 spells CASSLRVTGELFF. In nucleotides, the CDR3 is TGTGCCAGCAGCTTAAGGGTGACGGGGGAGCTGTTTTTT.

A few counts support this clonotype. The rearrangement joins TRBV11-2 to TRBJ2-2; maybe TRBD1 (7 bases). Germline V gene data show CDR1 as SGHAT and CDR2 as FQNNGV. CDR3 length: 14 amino acids. V shed 6 bases and J shed 5 bases, with 13 bases lying between them. The CDR3 is CASSSRGVTGELFF. The DNA for the CDR3 is TGTGCCAGCAGTTCCAGGGGGGTTACCGGGGAGCTGTTTTTT.

There are many counts of this clonotype. V is TRBV20-1 and J is TRBJ1-1, with D tentatively TRBD1 (6 bases). The CDR3 is 15 amino acids. V was cut by 6 bases and J by 4 bases, with 21 bases left in between. Germline V gene data show CDR1 as DFQATT and CDR2 as SNEGSKA (reference sequence). The CDR3 nucleotides read TGCAGTGCACCTACCCGGTCGGGGGCTCTCACTGAAGCTTTCTTT. It specifies CSAPTRSGALTEAFF.

Regarding this clonotype: An end of the junction differs from the germline gene, which may be a read error. V gene TRBV7-8 combines with J gene TRBJ2-1; TRBD2 aligns across 8 bases. The CDR3 length is 15 residues. Germline V gene lookup returns CDR1 SGHVS and CDR2 FQNEAQ. The CDR3 nucleotides read TGTGACAGCAGCTTAGAGCTAGCGGGCGGCAATGAGCAGTTCTTC. It is translated as CDSSLELAGGNEQFF.

Ten or more counts support this clonotype. The chain uses TRBV20-1 and TRBJ2-3; 7 bases map to TRBD1. Germline V gene data show CDR1 as DFQATT and CDR2 as SNEGSKA (reference sequence). With V trimmed by 7 bases and J by 2 bases, 9 bases remained unmatched. The CDR3 sequence is 14 residues long. The CDR3 sequence: CSVRGTATTDTQYF. CDR3 coding DNA: TGCAGTGTCAGGGGGACAGCCACCACAGATACGCAGTATTTT.

This clonotype has just a few counts. Its ends do not fully match the called genes, so a read error is possible. The chain is built from TRBV6-2 or TRBV6-3 and TRBJ2-1, with TRBD2 as a possible D gene (6 bases). From germline, CDR1 is MNHEY and CDR2 SVGEGT. CDR3 length: 14 residues. CDR3 sequence reads: CASARRGPYSEQFF. The CDR3 DNA follows: TGTGCCAGTGCCCGGCGGGGCCCCTACAGTGAGCAGTTCTTC.

This clonotype has only a few counts. The chain is built from TRBV12-3 or TRBV12-4 and TRBJ2-3, with a tentative D call TRBD1 (6 bases). The CDR3 length is 15 residues. Trimming stripped 3 bases from V and 4 bases from J, with 14 bases between. This CDR3 is CASSLQGPAPDTQYF. CDR3 coding DNA: TGTGCCAGCAGTTTGCAGGGGCCCGCCCCAGATACGCAGTATTTT.

At least ten counts were recorded for this clonotype. The rearrangement joins TRBV5-1 to TRBJ2-1; 10 nucleotides align to TRBD2. Germline V lookup: CDR1 SGHRS, CDR2 YFSETQ. J gave up 0 bases and V 4 bases, and 4 bases lay outside the gene matches. This CDR3 comprises 16 residues. The CDR3 DNA follows: TGCGCCAGCAGCGAAAGCGGGGGGGCCTCCTACAATGAGCAGTTCTTC. Translation: CASSESGGASYNEQFF. The full variable domain, completed using reference TRBV5-1 and TRBJ2-1, is KAGVTQTPRYLIKTRGQQVTLSCSPISGHRSVSWYQQTPGQGLQFLFEYFSETQRNKGNFPGRFSGRQFSNSRSEMNVSTLELGDSALYLCASSESGGASYNEQFFGPGTRLTVL.

This clonotype was counted at least ten times. The genes are TRBV5-1 and TRBJ1-4; D might be TRBD1 (6 bases). The V and J ends lost 0 bases and 0 bases respectively, with 6 bases between them. CDR1 is SGHRS and CDR2 is YFSETQ in the germline V gene. The length of the CDR3 is 15 residues. DNA of the CDR3: TGCGCCAGCAGCTTGGAGGGGGCAACTAATGAAAAACTGTTTTTT. Protein sequence: CASSLEGATNEKLFF.

This clonotype was observed many times. The chain recombines TRBV19 with TRBJ1-5; no definite D call. The CDR3 has 13 amino acids. Germline CDR1 is LNHDA and CDR2 is SQIVND (reference sequence). V dropped 3 bases and J dropped 6 bases, with 9 bases sitting between them. Written as DNA, the CDR3 is TGTGCCAGTAGTATGGTGGGAGCTCAGCCCCAGCATTTT. This sequence encodes CASSMVGAQPQHF.

At least ten counts were recorded for this clonotype. The V gene is TRBV9, the J gene TRBJ2-3; 7 bases align to TRBD2. CDR3 length: 14 residues. Germline assignment: CDR1 SGDLS and CDR2 YYNGEE. J was trimmed by 4 bases and V by 0 bases; bases with no gene match: 2. This chain's CDR3 is CASSVGTSADTQYF. As DNA, the CDR3 is TGTGCCAGCAGCGTAGGGACTAGTGCAGATACGCAGTATTTT.

The rearrangement joins TRBV19 to TRBJ2-7; D remains ambiguous. Trimming cost V 5 bases and J 6 bases, with 23 bases left between them. Germline V CDR1 and CDR2: LNHDA, SQIVND (reference sequence). CDR3 length: 16 residues. In DNA form, the CDR3 reads TGTGCCAGTAGTCCCTCCGCAGGAAGTTTAAGGATCGAGCAGTACTTC. It codes for CASSPSAGSLRIEQYF. The variable domain in full, with the rest retrieved from reference TRBV19 and TRBJ2-7, is DGGITQSPKYLFRKEGQNVTLSCEQNLNHDAMYWYRQDPGQGLRLIYYSQIVNDFQKGDIAEGYSVSREKKESFPLTVTSAQKNPTAFYLCASSPSAGSLRIEQYFGPGTRLTVT.

The rearrangement joins TRBV11-3 to TRBJ1-4, with D maybe TRBD1 (6 bases). The germline V gene has CDR1 SGHNT and CDR2 YENEEA. Trimming cost V 11 bases and J 2 bases, with 15 bases left between them. The CDR3 loop spans 14 amino acids. CDR3 DNA: TGTGCCGGAACAGGGAGGGCGACTAATGAAAAACTGTTTTTT. This translates into CAGTGRATNEKLFF.

This clonotype was detected many times. V usage is TRBV30 and J usage is TRBJ2-1, with 9 bases that match TRBD1. The CDR3 is made up of 13 amino acids. Germline-derived CDR1 and CDR2 are GTSNPN and SVGIG (reference sequence). Germline trimming cut 4 bases from V and 13 bases from J; bases unmatched to any gene: 11. In nucleotides, the CDR3 is TGTGCCTGGATCAAACCGGGACAGGGTGGCCAGTTCTTC. Its translation is CAWIKPGQGGQFF.

In this sample, this clonotype turned up many times. The chain links TRBV6-1 to TRBJ2-5, with 7 positions matching TRBD1. Germline V gene data show CDR1 as MNHNS and CDR2 as SASEGT. The CDR3 is made up of 15 amino acids. V lost 4 bases, J lost 1 base, and 6 bases stayed unmatched. CDR3: CASSGFGTAQETQYF. The CDR3 DNA follows: TGTGCCAGCAGTGGGTTCGGGACAGCCCAAGAGACCCAGTACTTC.

This clonotype ranks as medium-sized. This CDR3 reads CASKFGDYNEQFF. Written as DNA, the CDR3 is TGTGCCAGCAAGTTCGGGGACTACAATGAGCAGTTCTTC. The chain employs TRBV6-5 and TRBJ2-1; tentative D call: TRBD2 (5 bases). The germline gives CDR1 MNHEY, CDR2 SVGAGI. There are 13 residues in the CDR3. Between the trimmed V and J ends, which lost 7 bases and 3 bases, there was a span of 10 bases.

Details on this clonotype: This sequence may be a read error, since a much larger clone differs from it by one base. The conserved phenylalanine or tryptophan normally closing the CDR3 is absent here, so this likely arose from a read error. This chain links TRBV28 with TRBJ2-3; 9 bases agree with TRBD2. The V segment lost 5 bases and the J segment 4 bases; nucleotides outside the gene matches: 7. The CDR3 consists of 15 residues. Germline V gene data show CDR1 as MDHEN and CDR2 as SYDVKM. DNA of the CDR3: TGTGCCAGCAGTACCGGCGGGAGGGTGGCAGATACGCAGTATTAT. It specifies CASSTGGRVADTQYY.

The chain couples TRBV20-1 to TRBJ2-7; D call uncertain. CDR1 and CDR2 from the germline V gene are DFQATT and SNEGSKA (reference sequence). V was trimmed by 4 bases and J by 4 bases, leaving 8 bases between them. The CDR3 totals 11 residues. The CDR3 DNA follows: TGCAGTGCTACACTAAGTTACGAGCAGTACTTC. Translated: CSATLSYEQYF.

This clonotype was observed a few times. The chain couples TRBV6-5 to TRBJ1-1; no definite D call. Germline CDR1 reads MNHEY; CDR2 reads SVGAGI. Trimming stripped 6 bases from V and 1 base from J, with 24 bases between. CDR3 length: 18 amino acids. The CDR3 is CASRRLSSAFDPNTEAFF. The CDR3 DNA is TGTGCCAGCAGGCGGCTATCCTCGGCCTTCGACCCGAACACTGAAGCTTTCTTT.

This clonotype was observed many times. This rearrangement joins TRBV7-8 to TRBJ1-1, with a tentative D call TRBD1 (6 bases). The CDR3 extends over 14 amino acids. Trimming shortened V by 10 bases and J by 4 bases, and 19 bases separated the two germline ends. In germline, CDR1 is SGHVS, CDR2 FQNEAQ. CDR3 nucleotide sequence: TGTGCCACCCTGGAATACAGGGAGGTCACTGAAGCTTTCTTT. Residues: CATLEYREVTEAFF.

This clonotype was seen many times. J is TRBJ1-1 and V is TRBV2, with TRBD1 matching over 7 bases. Germline V CDR1 and CDR2: SNHLY, FYNNEI. The CDR3 runs to 14 residues. After removal of 5 bases from V and 3 bases from J, the junction contained 6 bases not matched to a gene. The DNA for the CDR3 is TGTGCCAGCAGTACGCAGGGGGTGCACACTGAAGCTTTCTTT. Translating gives CASSTQGVHTEAFF.

V and J are TRBV20-1 and TRBJ2-1; 7 bases line up with TRBD2. V shed 3 bases and J 4 bases; nucleotides not matched to a gene: 6. The CDR3 totals 14 residues. Looked up from germline, CDR1 is DFQATT and CDR2 is SNEGSKA (reference sequence). This CDR3 reads CSARSSGSYNEQFF. The CDR3 DNA sequence: TGCAGTGCTAGGTCTAGCGGATCGTACAATGAGCAGTTCTTC.

This clonotype was seen a handful of times. V and J are TRBV12-3 or TRBV12-4 and TRBJ2-3; D possibly uses TRBD1 or TRBD2 (6 bases each). Trimming left V 4 bases short and J 0 bases short, with 14 bases between. The CDR3 contains 16 residues. CDR3 protein: CASSSPGGWSTDTQYF. CDR3 nucleotide sequence: TGTGCCAGCAGTTCCCCCGGGGGCTGGAGCACAGATACGCAGTATTTT.